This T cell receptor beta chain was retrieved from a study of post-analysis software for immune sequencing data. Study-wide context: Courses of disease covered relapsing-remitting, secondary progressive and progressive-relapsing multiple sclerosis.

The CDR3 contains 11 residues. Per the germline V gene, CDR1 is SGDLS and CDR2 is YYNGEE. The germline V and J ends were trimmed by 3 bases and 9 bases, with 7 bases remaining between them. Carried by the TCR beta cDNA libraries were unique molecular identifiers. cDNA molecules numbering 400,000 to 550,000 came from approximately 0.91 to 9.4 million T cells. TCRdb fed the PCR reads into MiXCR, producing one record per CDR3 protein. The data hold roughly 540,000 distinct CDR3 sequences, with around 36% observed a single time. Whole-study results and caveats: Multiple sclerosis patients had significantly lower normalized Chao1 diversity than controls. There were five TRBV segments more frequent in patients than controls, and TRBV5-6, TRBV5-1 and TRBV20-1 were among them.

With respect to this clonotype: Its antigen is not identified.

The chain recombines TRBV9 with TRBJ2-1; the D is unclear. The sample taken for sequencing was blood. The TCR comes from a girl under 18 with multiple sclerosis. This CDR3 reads CASSASAEQFF. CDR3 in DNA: TGTGCCAGCAGCGCCAGTGCTGAGCAGTTCTTC. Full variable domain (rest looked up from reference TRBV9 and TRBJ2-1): DSGVTQTPKHLITATGQRVTLRCSPRSGDLSVYWYQQSLDQGLQFLIQYYNGEERAKGNILERFSAQQFPDLHSELNLSSLELGDSALYFCASSASAEQFFGPGTRLTVL.